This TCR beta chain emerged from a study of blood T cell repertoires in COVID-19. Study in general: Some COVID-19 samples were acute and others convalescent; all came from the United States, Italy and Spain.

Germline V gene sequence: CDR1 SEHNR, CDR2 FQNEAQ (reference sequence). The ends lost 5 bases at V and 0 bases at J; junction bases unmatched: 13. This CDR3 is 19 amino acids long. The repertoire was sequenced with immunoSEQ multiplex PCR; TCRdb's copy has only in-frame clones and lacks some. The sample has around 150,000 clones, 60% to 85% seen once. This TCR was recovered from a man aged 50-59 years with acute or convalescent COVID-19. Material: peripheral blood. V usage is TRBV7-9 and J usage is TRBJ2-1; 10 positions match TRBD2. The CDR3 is CASSTRTSGSPSSYNEQFF. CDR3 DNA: TGTGCCAGCAGCACGCGGACTAGCGGTTCGCCGAGCTCCTACAATGAGCAGTTCTTC.